This T cell receptor (beta chain) appears in the sequencing data of a study of regulatory T cells in long-lasting Graves disease (dated by TCRdb to the early 2020s). Regarding the complete study: Antithyroid drugs had been taken for less than 3 months by newly diagnosed Graves' disease patients. The study took place in China and was registered as a clinical trial. Patients with persistent Graves' disease were compared with patients with newly diagnosed Graves' disease using TCR sequencing and RNA sequencing of peripheral blood. TCR sequencing covered around 13 persistent and 20 or so newly diagnosed Graves' disease patients, about 35 samples in total. Study-level results and caveats: Patients with persistent disease shared more public clonotypes (about 2,500) than newly diagnosed patients did (more than 900). Only the TCR beta chain was sequenced and analyzed. Persistent Graves' disease patients showed lower TCR Shannon entropy and fewer highly expanded clones than newly diagnosed patients, suggesting clonal expansion. As a limitation, the authors acknowledged that the small sample size may reduce accuracy. Only peripheral blood was studied, because thyroid tissue, the primary lesion, was inaccessible. Preferential use of TRBV28, TRBJ1-2 and TRBJ2-5 was observed in persistent disease, whereas TRBV20-1 and TRBJ2-1 were favored in newly diagnosed disease.

Reading the germline V gene (reference sequence) gives CDR1 MNHEY and CDR2 SMNVEV. The CDR3 holds 19 amino acids from the cysteine to the phenylalanine. Of the read, only the CDR3 DNA is kept; its 57 bases are in frame from base 1. Trimming takes 8 bases off V and 8 bases off J; junction bases not matched to a gene: 22. This clonotype occurred a few times. Its target antigen remains unknown. It has no much larger one-base neighbor in the sample; base qualities were not kept. Libraries were made using multiplex PCR. Sequencing was performed on an Illumina HiSeq 4000. CDR3 regions were amplified by Arm-PCR with iRepertoire HTBI primers to construct TCR beta libraries. Before sequencing, the PCR products underwent gel purification. In the source study's methods: Across samples, roughly 60 TRBV and 15 or so TRBJ segments were identified and used for gene usage analysis of CDR3 amino acid clonotypes. COPE and FqMerger were used to merge the filtered high-quality paired reads into contigs. BLAST was used to align contigs to the IMGT TRBV, TRBD and TRBJ reference genes, and CDR3 was defined following IMGT. Any clonotype with a frequency above 0.1% was classified as a highly expanded clone. Shannon entropy was used to measure repertoire diversity, and the Gini coefficient was used to measure V-J evenness. Clonotypes shared by more than one individual were considered public. TCRdb applied fastp at Q25 and MiXCR to the public reads, then kept only in-frame beta chains. Merged by CDR3 protein, the rows form single entries marked with the most common genes and DNA. The V and J calls were not made by the authors but by TCRdb's processing. A total of 450,000 to 700,000 distinct CDR3 sequences appear in this sample, roughly 14% of them only once. Of the sample, more than 8.5% falls within the top ten clones.

Explained via the paper, the time point label denotes: newly diagnosed GD, antithyroid drugs for less than 3 months. For both TCR sequencing and RNA sequencing, RNA was extracted from PBMCs using TRIzol. The diagnosis of Graves' disease was made according to American Thyroid Association guidelines. Patients were recruited from an endocrinology department in Xi'an, China. From each patient, roughly 9 milliliters of peripheral blood was collected into an EDTA anticoagulant tube. Ficoll Paque Plus density gradient separation was used to isolate PBMCs, and no additional T cell sorting was done. An Agilent 2100 Bioanalyzer and agarose gel were used to assess RNA quality, and a NanoDrop 2000 was used to measure RNA concentration. The same sample was also studied in work on T cells in Graves' hyperthyroidism and ophthalmopathy. The second publication reports: Stable Graves' hyperthyroidism was defined as the absence of progression to ophthalmopathy over 18 months of follow-up. Hyperthyroidism patients were aged 18 to 65 years and newly diagnosed, with disease duration of less than 2 months. Exclusion was applied to patients with uncontrolled infections, other autoimmune diseases, pregnancy or lactation. Clinical symptoms, serum thyroxine and TRAb, thyroid ultrasound, and orbital computed tomography formed the basis for the diagnoses. The TCR CDR3 was subjected to a first round of RT-PCR using the HTBI primer set and the Qiagen OneStep RT-PCR kit. Blood samples also contained most of the expanded thyroid clonotypes (frequency above 0.001), which suggests that blood repertoires may reflect thyroid immune responses. In cross-validation, a model built on a 13 V-J signature told ophthalmopathy apart from stable hyperthyroidism with over 85% sensitivity and about 81% specificity, and in testing the same model reached 80%/75%. During validation, the model predicted progression to ophthalmopathy a median of approximately six months ahead of onset, with almost 71% sensitivity and roughly 75% specificity. A discovery cohort of roughly 100 patients, approximately 44 with Graves' ophthalmopathy and 55 to 60 with stable Graves' hyperthyroidism, was used to find distinguishing TCR V-J signatures. Prospective prediction of ophthalmopathy was tested in an independent validation cohort consisting of 18 hyperthyroidism patients and around 16 patients who later progressed to ophthalmopathy. The roughly 91 discovery patients were randomly divided into training and test sets at a 7:3 ratio. In addition, the study compared T-cell repertoires in thyroid tissue and in blood from roughly 6 Graves' hyperthyroidism patients. Once sampling was done, hyperthyroidism patients were given methimazole at a starting dose of 30 mg daily, whereas ophthalmopathy patients were given high-dose intravenous methylprednisolone. The libraries were constructed in a second round of multiplex PCR and then size-selected and purified. Libraries were sequenced paired-end with 100 bp reads on an Illumina HiSeq2000. Raw data were processed with SOAPnuke, discarding reads with adapters, uncalled bases, mean Phred below 15, or no exact constant-primer or identifier match. COPE v1.2.5 was used to merge high-quality paired reads, and clonotypes were defined as unique nucleotide sequences. MiTCR v1.1 was used to align clonotypes to the IMGT TRBV, TRBD and TRBJ reference segments. The analysis included only V-J combinations with a frequency above 0.0001, which together covered roughly 99% of the repertoires. The TCS score was defined as the ratio of F50 (clonal expansion) to E x V (chaos), calculated using BLOSUM62-based TCRdist between CDR3 peptides within each V-J. Welch's t-statistics and random forest reduced just over 500 V-J features to 13, which were used in a naive Bayes classifier (R e1071). No statistical method was used to set the sample size in advance, and investigators knew the group allocation. The paper describes TCR Vbeta CDR3 sequencing of 135 peripheral blood samples, made up of roughly 40 ophthalmopathy patients, roughly 80 hyperthyroidism patients and roughly 17 progressor patients.

This TCR came from a man aged 25-45 years with Graves disease. Donor details come from another sample of the same person, matched by shared clones. This material consisted of peripheral blood mononuclear cells (PBMCs), taken at new diagnosis, from a patient treated with antithyroid drugs. Recombination linked TRBV27 to TRBJ2-1; TRBD2 aligns with 12 central bases. The CDR3 corresponds to CASATAPTTSGSWHDEQFF. The nucleotide sequence is given as TGTGCCAGCGCCACAGCCCCCACGACTAGCGGGAGTTGGCACGATGAGCAGTTCTTC.